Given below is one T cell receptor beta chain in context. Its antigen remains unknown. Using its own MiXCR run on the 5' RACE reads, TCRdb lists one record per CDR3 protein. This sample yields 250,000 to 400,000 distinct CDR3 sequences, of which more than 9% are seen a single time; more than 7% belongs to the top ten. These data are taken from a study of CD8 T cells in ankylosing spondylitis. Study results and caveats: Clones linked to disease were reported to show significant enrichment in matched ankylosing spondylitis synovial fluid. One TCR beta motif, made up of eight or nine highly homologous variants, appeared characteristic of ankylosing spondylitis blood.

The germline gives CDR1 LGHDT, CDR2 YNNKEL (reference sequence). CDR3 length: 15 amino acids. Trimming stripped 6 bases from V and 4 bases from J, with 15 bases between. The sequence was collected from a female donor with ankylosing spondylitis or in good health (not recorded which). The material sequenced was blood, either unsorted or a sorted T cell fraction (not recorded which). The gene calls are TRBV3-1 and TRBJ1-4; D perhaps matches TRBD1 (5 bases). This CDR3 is CASRRTTAFNEKLFF. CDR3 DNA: TGTGCCAGCAGACGAACGACAGCTTTTAATGAAAAACTGTTTTTT.